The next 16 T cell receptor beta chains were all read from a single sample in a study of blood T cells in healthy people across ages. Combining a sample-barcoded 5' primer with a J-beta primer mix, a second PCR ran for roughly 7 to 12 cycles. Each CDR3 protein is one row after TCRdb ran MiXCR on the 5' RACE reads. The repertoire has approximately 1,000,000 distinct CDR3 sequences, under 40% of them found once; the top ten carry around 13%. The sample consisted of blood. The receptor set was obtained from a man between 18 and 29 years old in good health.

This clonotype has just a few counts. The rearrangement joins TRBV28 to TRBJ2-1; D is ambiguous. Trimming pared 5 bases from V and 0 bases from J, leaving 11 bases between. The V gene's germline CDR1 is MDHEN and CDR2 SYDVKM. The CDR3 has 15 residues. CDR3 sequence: CASSPEYSSYNEQFF. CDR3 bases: TGTGCCAGCAGTCCAGAATACAGCTCCTACAATGAGCAGTTCTTC.

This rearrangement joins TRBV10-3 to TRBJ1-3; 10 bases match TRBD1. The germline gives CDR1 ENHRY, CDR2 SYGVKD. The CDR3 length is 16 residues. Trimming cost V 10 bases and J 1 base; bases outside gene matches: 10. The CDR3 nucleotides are TGTGCCACCACGGTGACAGGGGGCCGTTCTGGAAACACCATATATTTT. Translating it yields CATTVTGGRSGNTIYF.

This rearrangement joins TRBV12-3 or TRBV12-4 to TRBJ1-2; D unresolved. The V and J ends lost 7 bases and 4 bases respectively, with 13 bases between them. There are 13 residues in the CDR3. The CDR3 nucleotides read TGTGCCAGCACTAACGGGGATAGCTATGGCTACACCTTC. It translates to CASTNGDSYGYTF.

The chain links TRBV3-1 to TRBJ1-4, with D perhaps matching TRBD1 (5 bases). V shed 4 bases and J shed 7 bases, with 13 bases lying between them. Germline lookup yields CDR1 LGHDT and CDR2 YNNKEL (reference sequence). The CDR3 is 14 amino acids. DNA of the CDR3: TGTGCCAGCAGCCGGGGGAGATCGAGTGAAAAACTGTTTTTT. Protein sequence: CASSRGRSSEKLFF. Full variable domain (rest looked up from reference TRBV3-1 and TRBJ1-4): DTAVSQTPKYLVTQMGNDKSIKCEQNLGHDTMYWYKQDSKKFLKIMFSYNNKELIINETVPNRFSPKSPDKAHLNLHINSLELGDSAVYFCASSRGRSSEKLFFGSGTQLSVL.

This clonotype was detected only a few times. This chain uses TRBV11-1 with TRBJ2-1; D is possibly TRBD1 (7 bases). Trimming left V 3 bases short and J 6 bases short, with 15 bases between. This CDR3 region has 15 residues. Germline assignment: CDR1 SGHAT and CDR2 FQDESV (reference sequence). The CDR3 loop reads CASSFATGRSNEQFF. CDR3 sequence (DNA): TGTGCCAGCAGCTTCGCGACAGGGAGGAGCAATGAGCAGTTCTTC.

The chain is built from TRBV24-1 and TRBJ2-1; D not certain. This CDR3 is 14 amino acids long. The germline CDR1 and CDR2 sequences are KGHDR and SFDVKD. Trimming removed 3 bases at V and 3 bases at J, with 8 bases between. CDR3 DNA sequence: TGTGCCACCAGTGATAGGCCTGGCTACAATGAGCAGTTCTTC. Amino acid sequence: CATSDRPGYNEQFF.

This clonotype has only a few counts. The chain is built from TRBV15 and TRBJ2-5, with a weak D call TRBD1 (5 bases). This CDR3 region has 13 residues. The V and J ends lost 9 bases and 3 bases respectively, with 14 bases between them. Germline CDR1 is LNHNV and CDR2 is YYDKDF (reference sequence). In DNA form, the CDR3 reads TGTGCCACTCAGGGCAGTAATAAAGAGACCCAGTACTTC. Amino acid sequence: CATQGSNKETQYF.

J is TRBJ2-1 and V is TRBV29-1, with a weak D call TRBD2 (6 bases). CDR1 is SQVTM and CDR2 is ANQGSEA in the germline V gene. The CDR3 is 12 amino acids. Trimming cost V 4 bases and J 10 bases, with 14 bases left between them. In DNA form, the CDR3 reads TGCAGCGTTGCCTGGGGCGGGGCAGAGCAGTTCTTC. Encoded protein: CSVAWGGAEQFF.

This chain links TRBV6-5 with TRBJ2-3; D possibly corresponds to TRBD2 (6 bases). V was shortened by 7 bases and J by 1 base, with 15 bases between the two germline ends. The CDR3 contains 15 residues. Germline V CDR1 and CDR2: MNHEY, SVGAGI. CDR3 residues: CASTRGGGGTDTQYF. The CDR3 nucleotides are TGTGCCAGCACCCGAGGAGGCGGGGGCACAGATACGCAGTATTTT.

The CDR3 DNA is TGTGCCAGCAGTTACTCTCTAGCGGGGGGGAATGACATTCAGTACTTC. Translating gives CASSYSLAGGNDIQYF. The gene calls are TRBV6-6 and TRBJ2-4, with TRBD2 matching over 12 bases. The germline V gene has CDR1 MNHNY and CDR2 SVGAGI (reference sequence). The CDR3 sequence is 16 residues long. After removal of 0 bases from V and 8 bases from J, the junction contained 5 bases not matched to a gene.

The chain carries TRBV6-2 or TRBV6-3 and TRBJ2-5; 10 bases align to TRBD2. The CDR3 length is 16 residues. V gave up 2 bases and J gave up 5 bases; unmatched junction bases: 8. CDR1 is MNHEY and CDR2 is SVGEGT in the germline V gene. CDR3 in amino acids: CASSYPPGLASETQYF. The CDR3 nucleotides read TGTGCCAGCAGTTACCCACCGGGACTAGCGTCGGAGACCCAGTACTTC.

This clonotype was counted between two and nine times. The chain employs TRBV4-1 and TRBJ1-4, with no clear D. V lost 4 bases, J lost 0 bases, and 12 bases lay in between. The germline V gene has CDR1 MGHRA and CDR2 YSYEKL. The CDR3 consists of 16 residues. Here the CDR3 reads CASSLIGIATNEKLFF. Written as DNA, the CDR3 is TGCGCCAGCAGCCTAATAGGCATTGCAACTAATGAAAAACTGTTTTTT.

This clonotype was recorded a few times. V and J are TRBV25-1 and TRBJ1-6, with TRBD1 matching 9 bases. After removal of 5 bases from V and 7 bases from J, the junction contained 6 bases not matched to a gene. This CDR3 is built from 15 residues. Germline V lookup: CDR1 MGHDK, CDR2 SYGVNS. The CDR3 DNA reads TGTGCCAGCAGTCGGGGACAGGGTTGGAATTCACCCCTCCACTTT. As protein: CASSRGQGWNSPLHF.

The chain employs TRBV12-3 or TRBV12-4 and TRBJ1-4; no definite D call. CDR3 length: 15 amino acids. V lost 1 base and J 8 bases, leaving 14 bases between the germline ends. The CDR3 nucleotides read TGTGCCAGCAGTTTAGTGGGGATCTCCCGGGAAAAACTGTTTTTT. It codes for CASSLVGISREKLFF.

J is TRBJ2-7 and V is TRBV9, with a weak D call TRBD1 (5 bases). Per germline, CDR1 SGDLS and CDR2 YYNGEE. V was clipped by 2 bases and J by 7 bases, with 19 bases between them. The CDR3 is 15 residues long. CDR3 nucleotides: TGTGCCAGCAGCGTCGTGCAGGGTGCATCCAATGAGCAGTACTTC. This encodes CASSVVQGASNEQYF.

The CDR3 DNA reads as TGTGCCAGCAGCCAAGATCTTCTACCAGTCTACGAGCAGTACTTC. Protein: CASSQDLLPVYEQYF. V gene TRBV3-1 combines with J gene TRBJ2-7; D is uncertain. Germline CDR1 and CDR2: LGHDT and YNNKEL (reference sequence). The length of the CDR3 is 15 residues. V lost 0 bases and J lost 3, with 12 bases in between.